This entry describes one T cell receptor (beta chain). Different DNA sequences within this sample yield the same CDR3. The data are from a study of T cell changes during pregnancy in multiple sclerosis. V was pared by 6 bases and J by 5 bases, with 4 bases between. The germline V gene has CDR1 DFQATT and CDR2 SNEGSKA (reference sequence). CDR3 length: 9 amino acids. Generated by immunoSEQ multiplex PCR, the TCRdb table keeps only in-frame clones and is missing some. The table lists roughly 80,000 clones, about 91% of them singletons. The rearrangement links TRBV20-1 to TRBJ1-2; no clear D. The starting material was peripheral blood, obtained before pregnancy. The sequence was collected from a female donor with multiple sclerosis, enrolled in a pregnancy study. The CDR3: CSAFYGYTF. CDR3 bases: TGCAGTGCCTTTTATGGCTACACCTTC.